The rows below give T cell receptor beta chains drawn from one sample of a study of T cell repertoires in cytomegalovirus infection. TCRdb re-called the reads through MiXCR, storing one row per CDR3 protein. Among 400,000 to 550,000 distinct CDR3 sequences, over 9% were seen once, and the ten largest hold 10%. Sequencing was performed on PBMCs. All receptors derive from a human donor in good health (CMV status not recorded). Some clones in this sample may be carry-over from other donors' samples. Each CDR3 is given without its conserved first and last residue.

CDR3aa: SVRQGNTEAF
j_gene: TRBJ1-1
v_gene: TRBV29-1

CDR3aa: ASSPFGGSAGGELF
j_gene: TRBJ2-2
v_gene: TRBV7-2

CDR3aa: ASSPASGVFNEQF
j_gene: TRBJ2-1
v_gene: TRBV7-6

CDR3aa: ASPPPDGLNTEAF
j_gene: TRBJ1-1
v_gene: TRBV28

CDR3aa: ASSLSTGFGSGNTIY
j_gene: TRBJ1-3
v_gene: TRBV7-2

CDR3aa: ASSQSRTGWPQH
j_gene: TRBJ1-5
v_gene: TRBV14

CDR3aa: SAKRPGSYQPQH
j_gene: TRBJ1-5
v_gene: TRBV20-1

CDR3aa: ASSWRGSEGKNIQY
j_gene: TRBJ2-4
v_gene: TRBV7-2

CDR3aa: ASSEISVNEQF
j_gene: TRBJ2-1
v_gene: TRBV2

CDR3aa: ASSSSQGYYGYT
j_gene: TRBJ1-2
v_gene: TRBV5-6

CDR3aa: ASSFSGGSSYNEQF
j_gene: TRBJ2-1
v_gene: TRBV7-2